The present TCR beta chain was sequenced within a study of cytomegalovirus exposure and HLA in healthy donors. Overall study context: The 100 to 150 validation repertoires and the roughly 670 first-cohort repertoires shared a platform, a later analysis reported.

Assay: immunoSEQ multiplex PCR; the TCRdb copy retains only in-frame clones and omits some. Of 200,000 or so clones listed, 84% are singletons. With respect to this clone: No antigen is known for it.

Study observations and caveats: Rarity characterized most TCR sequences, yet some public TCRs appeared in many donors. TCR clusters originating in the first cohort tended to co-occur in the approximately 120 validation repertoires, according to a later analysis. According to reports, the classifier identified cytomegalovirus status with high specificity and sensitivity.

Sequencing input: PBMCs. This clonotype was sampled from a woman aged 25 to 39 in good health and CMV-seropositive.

Here the CDR3 reads CASSYSRDYPNEQFF. CDR3 sequence (DNA): TGTGCCAGCAGTTACTCGCGTGACTATCCCAATGAGCAGTTCTTC. This chain links TRBV6-5 with TRBJ2-1; a possible D gene is TRBD2 (5 bases). V lost 0 bases, J lost 6 bases, and 12 bases lay in between. Germline V lookup: CDR1 MNHEY, CDR2 SVGAGI. The CDR3 totals 15 residues.